This T cell receptor (beta chain) was profiled in a study of neurological immune-mediated disorders. As for time point: longitudinal time-point 2. This clonotype was seen repeatedly, ten times or more. TCRdb recomputed calls from the 5' RACE reads with MiXCR, one row per CDR3 protein. The sample has some 60,000 distinct CDR3 sequences, more than 7.5% seen once. The V gene's germline CDR1 is MDHEN and CDR2 SYDVKM. There are 14 residues in the CDR3. Trimming shortened V by 7 bases and J by 3 bases, and 12 bases separated the two germline ends. The sequence derives from a man under 40 in good health. Sequenced: PBMCs. The chain joins TRBV28 to TRBJ2-2; D possibly matches TRBD1 or TRBD2 (5 bases each). CDR3 DNA sequence: TGTGCCAGCACCCCGAGGGGTGACACCGGGGAGCTGTTTTTT. The encoded protein is CASTPRGDTGELFF.